This T cell receptor beta chain was observed in a study of human T cells and chemical hapten exposure (dated by TCRdb to the early 2020s). Concerning the study at large: For sensitization, 2% DPC in acetone was applied to a 2 cm by 2 cm area of upper inner arm skin. Weekly therapeutic DPC doses were additionally applied to the scalp of patients throughout the approximately 23-week study period. Patch tests used Finn chambers with 0.01% DPC on the upper back, scored after 6 days by International Contact Dermatitis Research Group standards. Most of the patients in the cohort were female, and the cohort covered alopecia areata with under or over 50% scalp involvement, alopecia totalis and alopecia universalis. Libraries were pooled for sequencing, and per-sample TCR yields varied mainly because of small differences in library volumes within the pool. The study tracked peripheral blood TCR repertoire changes in vivo during primary and secondary sensitization to the hapten diphenylcyclopropenone (DPC) in alopecia patients. Patient blood was sampled pre-sensitization (week 0) and at 2, 6 and about 24 weeks after DPC sensitization. Approximately 28 alopecia patients gave blood for TCR sequencing at one to four time points (pre-sensitization, 2, 6 and 24 weeks).

Library prep was done by RACE. Sequencing was performed on a NextSeq 500. Library preparation attached unique molecular identifiers to individual cDNA molecules for quantitative, reproducible TCR counting. From each blood RNA sample, both TCR alpha and TCR beta chains were sequenced. The paper's processing steps were these. The median number of TCRs per sample was 95,638, ranging from about 20,000 to 690,600. V, J and CDR3 annotation of the TCR reads was carried out using the Decombinator software suite. For PS versus PT1 abundance plots, all samples were subsampled to the same number of TCRs (28,000). TCRs were defined as expanded if absent before sensitization and observed at least eight times at the 2-week time point. TCRdb took the public reads, trimmed them with fastp at Q25, ran MiXCR for clone calling and kept in-frame beta chains. Each CDR3 protein appears once, grouped with its most common genes and DNA. V and J calls and clone size were set by TCRdb, not the authors. The sample contains some 340,000 distinct CDR3 sequences, roughly 6.9% of them found a single time. Roughly 8% of the sample lies in the top ten.

The junction carries 15 bases between V and J, which are trimmed by 7 bases and 2 bases respectively. From the cysteine up to the phenylalanine, the CDR3 has a length of 14 residues. The DNA shown is the 42-base CDR3, in frame from base 1. Taken with the paper, the label for time point translates to: patch test 1, 2 weeks after DPC sensitization. Per the publication, the treatment or condition label means: therapeutic diphenylcyclopropenone sensitization with weekly scalp DPC. At every patch-test visit, the blood draw took place before the patch test was put on. To be eligible, patients had to be aged 18 to 70, diagnosed with alopecia and judged suitable for DPC therapy, while pregnant patients were excluded. Unfractionated whole blood was collected in Tempus Blood RNA tubes, and total RNA was extracted from that blood. Study-wide conclusions, independent of this receptor: Patch test score was positively correlated with the number of PT1 expanded TCRs, with significance at thresholds 8, 16 and 32 but not at 4. Compared with pre-sensitization or healthy control sets, expanded TCRs formed significantly more large CDR3 similarity clusters, which is consistent with antigen-driven responses. Repeated subsampling changed both the strength of the expansion versus patch-test correlation and the threshold at which the correlation became significant. The number of TCRs above 1 in 1000 frequency did not change with DPC sensitization; there was no evidence of global repertoire structure alterations. All patients had alopecia, a presumed autoimmune disease, so their immune response might differ from that of healthy individuals.

As to this clonotype: Its target antigen remains unknown. Base qualities were left out, and no much larger clone turns up one base away.

The chain is assembled from TRBV12-3 or TRBV12-4 and TRBJ2-7; the D call is tentative, TRBD1 or TRBD2, as each matches 7 bases. The receptor was isolated from a woman between 18 and 30 years old with alopecia areata. Some clones in this sample may be carry-over from other donors' samples. The material sequenced was whole blood, taken in connection with sensitization to the hapten diphenylcyclopropenone (DPC). The CDR3 protein: CASKRDSAAYEQYF. The DNA sequence follows: TGTGCCAGCAAGCGGGACAGCGCGGCCTACGAGCAGTACTTC.